This entry concerns a single TCR beta chain. Its antigen is as yet unknown. The method was immunoSEQ multiplex PCR; TCRdb's version includes in-frame clones alone and lacks a portion of them. The profile shows 130,000 to 150,000 clones, roughly 87% of them singletons. From the roughly 110-subject validation cohort, which was separate from the roughly 630-subject first cohort, the donors were drawn. The sample comes from a study of cytomegalovirus exposure and HLA in healthy donors. In the study overall: In a later analysis, it was reported that the 90 to 150 validation repertoires had been produced on the same platform as the 690 or so repertoires belonging to the first cohort. Study-wide points: The authors enumerated 150 to 200 TCR beta chains as linked to cytomegalovirus. The tendency of first-cohort TCR clusters to co-occur in the 120 validation repertoires was identified by a subsequent analysis.

Germline assignment: CDR1 SGHAT and CDR2 FQNNGV. Trimming shortened V by 5 bases and J by 0 bases, and 14 bases separated the two germline ends. The CDR3 totals 15 residues. The V call is TRBV11-2, the J call TRBJ2-7, with D tentatively TRBD2 (7 bases). The TCR sequence derives from a woman younger than 30 in good health and CMV-seropositive. The sample was PBMCs. CDR3 in amino acids: CASSPPGGLSYEQYF. CDR3 bases: TGTGCCAGCAGCCCACCGGGGGGCCTCTCCTACGAGCAGTACTTC.